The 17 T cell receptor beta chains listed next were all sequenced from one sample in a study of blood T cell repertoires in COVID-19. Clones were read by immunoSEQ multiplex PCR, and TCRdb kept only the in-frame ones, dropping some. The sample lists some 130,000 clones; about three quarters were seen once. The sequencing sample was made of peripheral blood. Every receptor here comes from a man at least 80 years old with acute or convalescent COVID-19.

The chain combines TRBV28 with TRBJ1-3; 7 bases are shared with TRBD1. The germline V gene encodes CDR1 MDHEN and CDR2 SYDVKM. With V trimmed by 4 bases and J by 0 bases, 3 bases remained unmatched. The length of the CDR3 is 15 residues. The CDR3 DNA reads TGTGCCAGCAGTTACAGGGGAGACTCTGGAAACACCATATATTTT. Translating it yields CASSYRGDSGNTIYF.

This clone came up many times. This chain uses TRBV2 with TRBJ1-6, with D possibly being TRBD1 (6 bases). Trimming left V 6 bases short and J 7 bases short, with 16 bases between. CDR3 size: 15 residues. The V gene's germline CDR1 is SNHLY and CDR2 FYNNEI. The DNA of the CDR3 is TGTGCCAGCAGCATATCAGGGGTAGGCAATTCACCCCTCCACTTT. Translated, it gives CASSISGVGNSPLHF.

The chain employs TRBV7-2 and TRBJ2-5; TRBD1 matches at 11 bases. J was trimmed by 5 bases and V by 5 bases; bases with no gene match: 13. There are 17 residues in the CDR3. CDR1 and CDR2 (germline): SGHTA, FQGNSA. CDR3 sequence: CASSLRDRGGSKETQYF. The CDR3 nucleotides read TGTGCCAGCAGCCTCCGGGACAGGGGGGGTTCCAAGGAGACCCAGTACTTC.

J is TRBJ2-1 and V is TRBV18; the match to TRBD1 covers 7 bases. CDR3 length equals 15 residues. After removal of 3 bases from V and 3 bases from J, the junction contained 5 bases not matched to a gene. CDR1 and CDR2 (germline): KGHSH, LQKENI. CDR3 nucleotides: TGTGCCAGCTCACCCGGGACAGAACACTACAATGAGCAGTTCTTC. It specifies CASSPGTEHYNEQFF.

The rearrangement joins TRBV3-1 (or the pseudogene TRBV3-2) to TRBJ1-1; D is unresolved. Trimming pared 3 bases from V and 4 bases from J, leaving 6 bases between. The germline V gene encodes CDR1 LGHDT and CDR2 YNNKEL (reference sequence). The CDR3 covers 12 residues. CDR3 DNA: TGTGCCAGCAGCCAGGGGAGCACTGAAGCTTTCTTT. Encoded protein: CASSQGSTEAFF.

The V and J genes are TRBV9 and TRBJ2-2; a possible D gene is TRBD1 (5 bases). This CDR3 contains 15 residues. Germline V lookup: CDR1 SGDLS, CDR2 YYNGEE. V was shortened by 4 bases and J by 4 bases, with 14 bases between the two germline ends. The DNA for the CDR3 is TGTGCCAGCAGCCGAACCACAGGTCTCACCGGGGAGCTGTTTTTT. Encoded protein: CASSRTTGLTGELFF.

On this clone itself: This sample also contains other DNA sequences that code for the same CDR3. This CDR3 is CASSLTSGSNTGELFF. CDR3 nucleotide sequence: TGCGCCAGCAGCTTGACCAGCGGGAGCAACACCGGGGAGCTGTTTTTT. The chain couples TRBV5-1 to TRBJ2-2; 8 positions match TRBD2. CDR3 length: 16 residues. V shed 1 base, J shed 2 bases, and the junction held 4 bases outside the gene matches. Looked up from germline, CDR1 is SGHRS and CDR2 is YFSETQ.

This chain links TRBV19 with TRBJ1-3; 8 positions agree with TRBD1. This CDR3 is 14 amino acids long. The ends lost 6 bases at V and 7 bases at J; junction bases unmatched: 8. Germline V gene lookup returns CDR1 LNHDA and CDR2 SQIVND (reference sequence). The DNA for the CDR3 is TGTGCCAGTAGGATGGACAGGGTGTGGAACACCATATATTTT. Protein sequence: CASRMDRVWNTIYF.

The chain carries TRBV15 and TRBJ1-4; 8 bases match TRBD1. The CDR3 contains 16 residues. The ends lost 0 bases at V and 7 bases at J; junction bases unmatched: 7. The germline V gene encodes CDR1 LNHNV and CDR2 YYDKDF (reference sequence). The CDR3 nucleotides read TGTGCCACCAGCAGAGATAACACAGGGGGAAGTGAAAAACTGTTTTTT. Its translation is CATSRDNTGGSEKLFF. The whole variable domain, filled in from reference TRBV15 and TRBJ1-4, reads DAMVIQNPRYQVTQFGKPVTLSCSQTLNHNVMYWYQQKSSQAPKLLFHYYDKDFNNEADTPDNFQSRRPNTSFCFLDIRSPGLGDTAMYLCATSRDNTGGSEKLFFGSGTQLSVL.

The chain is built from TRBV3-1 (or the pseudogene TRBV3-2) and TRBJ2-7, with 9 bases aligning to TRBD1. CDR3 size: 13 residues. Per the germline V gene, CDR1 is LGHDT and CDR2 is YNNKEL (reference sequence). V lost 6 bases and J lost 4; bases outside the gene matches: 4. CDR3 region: CASRGQGKYEQYF. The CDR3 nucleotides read TGTGCCAGCAGGGGACAGGGAAAATACGAGCAGTACTTC.

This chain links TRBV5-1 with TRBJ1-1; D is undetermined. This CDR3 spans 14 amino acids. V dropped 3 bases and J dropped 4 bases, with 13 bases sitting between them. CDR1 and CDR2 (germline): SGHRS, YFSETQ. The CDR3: CASSWSPGGTEAFF. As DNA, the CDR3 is TGCGCCAGCAGCTGGTCCCCTGGCGGCACTGAAGCTTTCTTT.

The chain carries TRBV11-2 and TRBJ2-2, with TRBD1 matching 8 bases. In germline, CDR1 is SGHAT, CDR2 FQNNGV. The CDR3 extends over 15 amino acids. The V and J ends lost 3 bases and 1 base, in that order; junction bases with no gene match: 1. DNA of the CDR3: TGTGCCAGCAGCTTCGGGACAGGGAACACCGGGGAGCTGTTTTTT. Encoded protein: CASSFGTGNTGELFF.

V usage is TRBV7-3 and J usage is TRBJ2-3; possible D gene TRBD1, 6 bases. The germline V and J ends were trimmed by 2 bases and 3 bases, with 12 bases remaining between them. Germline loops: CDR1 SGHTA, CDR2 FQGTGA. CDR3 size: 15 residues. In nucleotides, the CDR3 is TGTGCCAGCAGCTTATTTGGACAGCCTACAGATACGCAGTATTTT. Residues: CASSLFGQPTDTQYF.

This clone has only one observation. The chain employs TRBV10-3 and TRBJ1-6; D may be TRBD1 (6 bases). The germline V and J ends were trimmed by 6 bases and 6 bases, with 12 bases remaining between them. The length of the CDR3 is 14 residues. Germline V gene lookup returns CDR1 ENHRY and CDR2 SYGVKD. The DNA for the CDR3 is TGTGCCATCAGCGCGGGGGCGGGTAATTCACCCCTCCACTTT. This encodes CAISAGAGNSPLHF.

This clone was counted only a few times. In DNA form, the CDR3 reads TGTGCCAGCTCACCACCGGGCAGGGGCGCGGGGGAAGGGCAGTTCTTC. Amino acids: CASSPPGRGAGEGQFF. The chain recombines TRBV18 with TRBJ2-1; possible D gene TRBD2, 7 bases. The CDR3 has 16 residues. Trimming left V 0 bases short and J 12 bases short, with 21 bases between. Per the germline V gene, CDR1 is KGHSH and CDR2 is LQKENI. Full variable domain (remainder filled in from reference TRBV18 and TRBJ2-1): NAGVMQNPRHLVRRRGQEARLRCSPMKGHSHVYWYRQLPEEGLKFMVYLQKENIIDESGMPKERFSAEFPKEGPSILRIQQVVRGDSAAYFCASSPPGRGAGEGQFFGPGTRLTVL.

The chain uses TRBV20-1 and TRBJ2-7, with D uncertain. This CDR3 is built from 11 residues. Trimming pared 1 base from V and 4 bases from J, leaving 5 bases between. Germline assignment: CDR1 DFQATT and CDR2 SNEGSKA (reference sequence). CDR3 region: CSARAQYEQYF. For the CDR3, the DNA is TGCAGTGCTAGAGCCCAATACGAGCAGTACTTC.

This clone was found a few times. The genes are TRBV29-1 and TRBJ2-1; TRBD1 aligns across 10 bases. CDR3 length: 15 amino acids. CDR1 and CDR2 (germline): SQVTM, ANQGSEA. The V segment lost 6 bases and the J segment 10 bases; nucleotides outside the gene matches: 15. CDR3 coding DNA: TGCAGCGTCTACCCAGTTGGACAGGGGGGAGAGGAGCAGTTCTTC. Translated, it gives CSVYPVGQGGEEQFF.